These 21 T cell receptor beta chains originate from one sample sequenced in a study of T cells after yellow fever vaccination. TCRdb re-called the 5' RACE reads through MiXCR, storing one row per CDR3 protein. The sample contains 100,000 to 150,000 distinct CDR3 sequences, 7.4% of which appear only once. The material sequenced was CD4+ T cells sorted from PBMCs, taken more than 8 days after the first yellow fever vaccination. The receptors derive from a man aged 18 to 35 who received the YFV17D yellow fever vaccine.

This clonotype was counted ten times or more. The chain is built from TRBV25-1 and TRBJ2-2; D uncertain. Per the germline V gene, CDR1 is MGHDK and CDR2 is SYGVNS. CDR3 length: 14 residues. Trimming left V 5 bases short and J 3 bases short, with 10 bases between. CDR3 region: CASSYSSYTGELFF. DNA of the CDR3: TGTGCCAGCAGTTATTCCAGTTACACCGGGGAGCTGTTTTTT.

This clonotype has more than one count but fewer than ten. V gene TRBV3-1 combines with J gene TRBJ2-3; 9 bases line up with TRBD1. Germline V gene sequence: CDR1 LGHDT, CDR2 YNNKEL (reference sequence). Trimming removed 3 bases from V and 6 bases from J; junction bases left unmatched: 13. The CDR3 is made up of 17 amino acids. CDR3 sequence: CASSHPTPQGASDTQYF. The DNA of the CDR3 is TGTGCCAGCAGCCATCCGACGCCACAGGGGGCATCCGATACGCAGTATTTT.

This clonotype has ten or more counts. V is TRBV18 and J is TRBJ2-7, with no clear D. CDR3 length: 14 residues. Trimming pared 3 bases from V and 0 bases from J, leaving 9 bases between. The germline gives CDR1 KGHSH, CDR2 LQKENI. Here the CDR3 DNA reads TGTGCCAGCTCACCGGGATACAGCTCCTACGAGCAGTACGTC. Protein: CASSPGYSSYEQYV.

This clonotype was detected only a few times. The chain is built from TRBV5-1 and TRBJ2-7; D may be TRBD1 or TRBD2 (5 bases each). Trimming cost V 0 bases and J 7 bases, with 20 bases left between them. The CDR3 extends over 16 amino acids. Germline V gives CDR1 SGHRS, CDR2 YFSETQ. DNA of the CDR3: TGCGCCAGCAGCTTGGCGACCCAGGGTGGCTCGGGGGAGCAGTACTTC. This encodes CASSLATQGGSGEQYF.

This clonotype appeared a few times. The J gene is TRBJ1-1, the V gene TRBV5-4; 10 nucleotides agree with TRBD1. With 2 bases clipped from V and 5 bases from J, the junction kept 6 bases outside the gene matches. This CDR3 is 15 amino acids long. The germline CDR1 and CDR2 sequences are SGHNT and YYREEE (reference sequence). The CDR3 spells CASSLRDRGETEAFF. The CDR3 DNA follows: TGTGCCAGCAGCTTAAGGGACAGGGGCGAGACTGAAGCTTTCTTT.

The sample holds many counts of this clonotype. This chain uses TRBV6-5 with TRBJ2-3; D unclear. V was clipped by 1 base and J by 1 base, with 3 bases between them. The CDR3 covers 13 residues. Germline V gene lookup returns CDR1 MNHEY and CDR2 SVGAGI. Here the CDR3 DNA reads TGTGCCAGCAGTTACTATCGCACAGATACGCAGTATTTT. Its translation: CASSYYRTDTQYF.

This clonotype appeared many times. The genes are TRBV6-5 and TRBJ1-2, with D possibly TRBD1 on 6 matching bases. CDR1 is MNHEY and CDR2 is SVGAGI in the germline V gene. The CDR3 totals 14 residues. V lost 7 bases to trimming and J lost 5 bases, with 17 bases between them. The CDR3 nucleotides read TGTGCCAGCACTCCCCTGACAGGAATTTATGGCTACACCTTC. It encodes CASTPLTGIYGYTF.

This clonotype was seen many times. V usage is TRBV9 and J usage is TRBJ2-7; 8 bases match TRBD2. Germline CDR1 and CDR2: SGDLS and YYNGEE. CDR3 length equals 13 residues. After removal of 0 bases from V and 5 bases from J, the junction contained 1 base not matched to a gene. The CDR3 bases are TGTGCCAGCAGCGTAGGCGGGGGGAACGAGCAGTACTTC. Translated, it gives CASSVGGGNEQYF.

In DNA form, the CDR3 reads TGCAGTGCGAGCCACGCCCGGGGGGTCGCAGATACGCAGTATTTT. Translated: CSASHARGVADTQYF. This chain joins TRBV20-1 and TRBJ2-3; 7 nucleotides line up with TRBD2. The trim removed 6 bases at V and 4 bases at J, leaving 13 bases unmatched. Germline CDR1 is DFQATT and CDR2 is SNEGSKA (reference sequence). The CDR3 covers 15 residues.

There are many counts of this clonotype. The V and J genes are TRBV18 and TRBJ1-1; 10 bases line up with TRBD1. Trimming removed 5 bases from V and 8 bases from J; junction bases left unmatched: 5. CDR3 length equals 13 residues. Germline V CDR1 and CDR2: KGHSH, LQKENI. CDR3 residues: CASSAETGGEAFF. DNA of the CDR3: TGTGCCAGCTCAGCCGAGACAGGGGGCGAAGCTTTCTTT.

This clonotype was counted many times. This chain links TRBV6-2 or TRBV6-3 with TRBJ2-7; maybe TRBD1 (6 bases). Germline CDR1 and CDR2: MNHEY and SVGEGT. There are 17 residues in the CDR3. Trimming took off 2 bases at V and 0 bases at J, with 17 bases between the two ends. The CDR3 sequence: CASSYPTTGQASYEQYF. CDR3 bases: TGTGCCAGCAGTTACCCCACGACAGGACAAGCCTCCTACGAGCAGTACTTC.

This clonotype was detected many times. The V call is TRBV7-2, the J call TRBJ2-3; no clear D. CDR1 SGHTA and CDR2 FQGNSA come from the germline V gene. The V end lost 5 bases, the J end lost 2 bases, and 8 bases lay between the germline ends. CDR3 length: 13 residues. This CDR3 reads CASSPYTTDTQYF. The CDR3 nucleotides are TGTGCCAGCAGCCCCTACACCACAGATACGCAGTATTTT.

This clonotype was found many times. The CDR3 coding sequence is TGCGCCAGCAGCGGGGGCCGTGGGGATACGCAGTATTTT. Protein product: CASSGGRGDTQYF. The V and J genes are TRBV4-3 and TRBJ2-3; D is perhaps TRBD1 (6 bases). Between the trimmed V and J ends, which lost 5 bases and 6 bases, there was a span of 12 bases. This CDR3 comprises 13 residues. Germline-derived CDR1 and CDR2 are LGHNA and YSLEER.

Turning to this clonotype: A much larger clonotype is one base distant, so this may be a read error. The rearrangement links TRBV5-6 to TRBJ2-7; no reliable D call. V gave up 1 base and J gave up 4 bases, with 9 bases separating them. Germline V gives CDR1 SGHDT, CDR2 YYEEEE. The CDR3 length is 13 residues. The CDR3 reads CASSLRAMYEQYF. As DNA, the CDR3 is TGTGCCAGCAGCTTGAGGGCCATGTACGAGCAGTACTTC.

The rearrangement links TRBV29-1 to TRBJ1-1, with TRBD1 as a possible D gene (5 bases). CDR1 and CDR2 (germline): SQVTM, ANQGSEA. V lost 4 bases, J lost 1 base, and 10 bases lay in between. The CDR3 loop spans 13 amino acids. The CDR3 DNA reads TGCAGCGTTGCCACTACAGGGAACACTGAAGCTTTCTTT. As protein: CSVATTGNTEAFF.

V gene TRBV15 combines with J gene TRBJ2-5, with D tentatively TRBD1 (5 bases). CDR3 length: 12 amino acids. V gave up 2 bases and J gave up 5 bases, with 6 bases separating them. CDR1 LNHNV and CDR2 YYDKDF come from the germline V gene (reference sequence). As DNA, the CDR3 is TGTGCCACCAGCAGACCAGGGGAGACCCAGTACTTC. Protein sequence: CATSRPGETQYF.

This clonotype appeared many times. This chain links TRBV6-2 or TRBV6-3 with TRBJ1-1; no clear D. Germline CDR1 and CDR2: MNHEY and SVGEGT. This CDR3 contains 14 residues. V shed 8 bases and J shed 4 bases, with 17 bases lying between them. The CDR3 spells CASAPGWLGTEAFF. As DNA, the CDR3 is TGTGCCAGCGCCCCCGGGTGGTTAGGCACTGAAGCTTTCTTT.

This clonotype showed up many times. The chain is built from TRBV4-3 and TRBJ2-6; weak D call: TRBD2 (5 bases). Germline CDR1 and CDR2: LGHNA and YSLEER. The V end lost 1 base, the J end lost 2 bases, and 12 bases lay between the germline ends. The CDR3 covers 17 residues. The CDR3 reads CASSQVAARAGANVLTF. The CDR3 bases are TGCGCCAGCAGCCAAGTTGCAGCGAGGGCTGGGGCCAACGTCCTGACTTTC.

This clonotype was recorded at least ten times. The V gene is TRBV5-1, the J gene TRBJ1-6, with a weak D call TRBD1 (5 bases). Trimming cost V 0 bases and J 7 bases, with 11 bases left between them. The CDR3 length is 15 residues. The germline CDR1 and CDR2 sequences are SGHRS and YFSETQ. CDR3 in DNA: TGCGCCAGCAGCTTGGATGGCAGGGCGAATTCACCCCTCCACTTT. This gives the protein CASSLDGRANSPLHF.

As for this clonotype: This clone may be a read error of a much larger clone one base away. The chain has TRBV15 and TRBJ1-4; possible D gene TRBD1, 5 bases. The CDR3 is 16 amino acids. CDR1 and CDR2 (germline): LNHNV, YYDKDF (reference sequence). V was trimmed by 3 bases and J by 0 bases, leaving 11 bases between them. The CDR3 DNA follows: TGTGCCACCAGCAGGCCGGTACAGGCAACTAATGAAAAACTGTTTTTT. Amino acids: CATSRPVQATNEKLFF.

The CDR3 sequence: CASSPRGRAEAFF. For the CDR3, the DNA is TGTGCCAGCAGCCCACGGGGTCGCGCTGAAGCTTTCTTT. The chain employs TRBV7-2 and TRBJ1-1, with D unresolved. V dropped 5 bases and J dropped 6 bases, with 13 bases sitting between them. Germline assignment: CDR1 SGHTA and CDR2 FQGNSA. CDR3 length equals 13 residues.